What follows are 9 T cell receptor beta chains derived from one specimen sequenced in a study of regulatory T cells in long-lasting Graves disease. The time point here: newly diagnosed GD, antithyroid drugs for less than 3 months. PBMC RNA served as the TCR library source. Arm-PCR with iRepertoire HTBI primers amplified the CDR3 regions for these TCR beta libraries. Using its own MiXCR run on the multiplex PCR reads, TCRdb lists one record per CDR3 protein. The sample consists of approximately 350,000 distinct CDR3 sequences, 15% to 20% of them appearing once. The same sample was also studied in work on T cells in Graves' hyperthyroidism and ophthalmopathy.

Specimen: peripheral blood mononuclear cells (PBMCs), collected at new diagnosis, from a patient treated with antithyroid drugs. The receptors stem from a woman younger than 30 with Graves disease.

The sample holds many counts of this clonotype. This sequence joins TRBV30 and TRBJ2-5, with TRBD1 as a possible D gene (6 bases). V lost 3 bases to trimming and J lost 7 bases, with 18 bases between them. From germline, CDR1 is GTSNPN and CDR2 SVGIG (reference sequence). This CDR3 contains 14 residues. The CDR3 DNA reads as TGTGCCTGGAGACAACAGGGTTTGACGGTGACCCAGTACTTC. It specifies CAWRQQGLTVTQYF.

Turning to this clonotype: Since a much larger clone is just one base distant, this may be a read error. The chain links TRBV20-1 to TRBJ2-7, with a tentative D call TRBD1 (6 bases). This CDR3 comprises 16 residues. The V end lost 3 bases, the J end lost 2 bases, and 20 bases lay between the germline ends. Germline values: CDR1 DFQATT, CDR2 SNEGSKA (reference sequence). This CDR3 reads CSARGRTVRSPYEQYF. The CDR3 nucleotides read TGCAGTGCTAGGGGGCGGACAGTTAGGAGCCCCTACGAGCAGTACTTC.

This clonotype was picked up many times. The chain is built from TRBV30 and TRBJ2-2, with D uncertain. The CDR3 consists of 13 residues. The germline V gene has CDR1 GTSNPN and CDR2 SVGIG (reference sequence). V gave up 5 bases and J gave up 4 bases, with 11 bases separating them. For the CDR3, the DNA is TGTGCCTGGGGCGGCGTGGGCACCGGGGAGCTGTTTTTT. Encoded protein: CAWGGVGTGELFF.

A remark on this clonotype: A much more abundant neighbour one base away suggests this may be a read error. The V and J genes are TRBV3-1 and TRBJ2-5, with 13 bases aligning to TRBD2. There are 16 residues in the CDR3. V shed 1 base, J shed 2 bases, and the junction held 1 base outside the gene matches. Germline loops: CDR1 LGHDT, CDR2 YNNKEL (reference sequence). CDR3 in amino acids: CASSQGTSGGQETQYF. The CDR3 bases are TGTGCCAGCAGCCAAGGGACTAGCGGGGGACAAGAGACCCAGTACTTC.

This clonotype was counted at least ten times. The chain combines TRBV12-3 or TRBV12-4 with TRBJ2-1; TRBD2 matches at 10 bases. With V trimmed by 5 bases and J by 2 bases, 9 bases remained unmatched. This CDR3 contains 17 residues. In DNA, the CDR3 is TGTGCCAGCAGTAGGGCTAGCGGGGGTGTCGCCTACAATGAGCAGTTCTTC. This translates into CASSRASGGVAYNEQFF.

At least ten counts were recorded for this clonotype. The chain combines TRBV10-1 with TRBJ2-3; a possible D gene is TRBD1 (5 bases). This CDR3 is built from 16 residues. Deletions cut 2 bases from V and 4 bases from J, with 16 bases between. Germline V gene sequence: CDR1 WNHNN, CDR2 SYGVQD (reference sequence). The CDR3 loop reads CASSEGAGQGADTQYF. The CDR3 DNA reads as TGCGCCAGCAGTGAGGGGGCAGGTCAAGGCGCAGATACGCAGTATTTT.

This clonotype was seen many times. CDR3 region: CAISPDGYGYTF. CDR3 bases: TGTGCCATCAGTCCGGACGGATATGGCTACACCTTC. V usage is TRBV10-3 and J usage is TRBJ1-2; no clear D. There are 12 residues in the CDR3. The germline V gene encodes CDR1 ENHRY and CDR2 SYGVKD. With 5 bases removed from V and 5 bases from J, the gap between germline ends came to 9 bases.

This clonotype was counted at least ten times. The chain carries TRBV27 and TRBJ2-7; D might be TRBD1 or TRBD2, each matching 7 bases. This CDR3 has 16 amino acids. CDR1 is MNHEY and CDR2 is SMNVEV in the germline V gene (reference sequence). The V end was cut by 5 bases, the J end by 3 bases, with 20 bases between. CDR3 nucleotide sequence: TGTGCCAGCAGTCTTCTCAGGGGGAGGGGGCACTACGAGCAGTACTTC. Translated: CASSLLRGRGHYEQYF.

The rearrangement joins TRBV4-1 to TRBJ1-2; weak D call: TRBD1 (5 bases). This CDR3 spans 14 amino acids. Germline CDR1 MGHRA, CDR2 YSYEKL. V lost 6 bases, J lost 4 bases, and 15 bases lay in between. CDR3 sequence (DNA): TGCGCCAGCAGTCGAAACGGGGCAGGCTATGGCTACACCTTC. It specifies CASSRNGAGYGYTF.